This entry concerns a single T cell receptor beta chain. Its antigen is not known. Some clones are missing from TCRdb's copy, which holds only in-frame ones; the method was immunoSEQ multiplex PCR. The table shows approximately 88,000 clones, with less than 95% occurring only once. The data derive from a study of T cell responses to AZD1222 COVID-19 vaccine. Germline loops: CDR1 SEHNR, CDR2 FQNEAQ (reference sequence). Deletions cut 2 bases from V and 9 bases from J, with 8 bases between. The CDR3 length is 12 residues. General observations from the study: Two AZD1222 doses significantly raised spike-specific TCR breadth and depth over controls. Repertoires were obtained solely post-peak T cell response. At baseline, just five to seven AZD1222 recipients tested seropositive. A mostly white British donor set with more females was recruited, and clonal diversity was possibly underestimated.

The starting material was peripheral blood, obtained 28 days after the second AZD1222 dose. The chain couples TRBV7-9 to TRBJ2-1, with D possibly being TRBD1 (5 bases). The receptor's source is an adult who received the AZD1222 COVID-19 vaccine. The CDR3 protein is CASSLQGFEQFF. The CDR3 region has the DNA TGTGCCAGCAGCTTACAGGGTTTTGAGCAGTTCTTC.